Presented here are 15 T cell receptor beta chains from one specimen sequenced in a study of shared clonotypes between healthy human individuals. This table comes from immunoSEQ multiplex PCR, and its TCRdb copy is limited to in-frame clones, with some not included. The repertoire consists of around 2.1 million clones, with approximately 94% occurring once and the leading ten covering under 2%. As defined, naive CD8 cells were CD45RO-negative and positively selected for CCR7, with terminally differentiated effector memory CD45RA+ cells excluded. Sequenced material: naive CD8+ T cells from PBMCs. These receptors originate from a man in his late teens or twenties in good health. Some clones in this sample may be carry-over from other donors' samples.

The chain has TRBV5-1 and TRBJ2-1; 7 nucleotides agree with TRBD2. Germline-derived CDR1 and CDR2 are SGHRS and YFSETQ. This CDR3 has 14 residues. Trimming removed 0 bases from V and 8 bases from J; junction bases left unmatched: 5. The DNA of the CDR3 is TGCGCCAGCAGCTTGGGCGCGGGAGCGTATGAGCAGTTCTTC. This sequence encodes CASSLGAGAYEQFF.

The chain uses TRBV30 and TRBJ2-1; a weak D match, TRBD2 (5 bases). The CDR3 contains 16 residues. Trimming pared 0 bases from V and 3 bases from J, leaving 15 bases between. Germline values: CDR1 GTSNPN, CDR2 SVGIG (reference sequence). The CDR3 is CAWSVRPGGGYNEQFF. The CDR3 region has the DNA TGTGCCTGGAGTGTACGACCAGGAGGCGGCTACAATGAGCAGTTCTTC.

The V call is TRBV19, the J call TRBJ1-5; no firm D call. CDR3 size: 12 residues. V lost 9 bases to trimming and J lost 1 base, with 7 bases between them. Germline V gene data show CDR1 as LNHDA and CDR2 as SQIVND (reference sequence). The CDR3 DNA reads as TGTGCCAGCCTCGGGAGCAATCAGCCCCAGCATTTT. It yields the protein CASLGSNQPQHF.

The chain links TRBV11-2 to TRBJ2-2, with a possible D match to TRBD1 (5 bases). V was cut by 3 bases and J by 5 bases, with 7 bases left in between. From germline, CDR1 is SGHAT and CDR2 FQNNGV. The CDR3 is made up of 13 amino acids. CDR3 DNA: TGTGCCAGCAGCTTTTACAGGACCGGGGAGCTGTTTTTT. Translated, it gives CASSFYRTGELFF.

This clone was found once. Other DNA sequences of this sample code for an identical CDR3. The rearrangement uses TRBV27 and TRBJ2-7; D gene unclear. V was cut by 4 bases and J by 2 bases, with 6 bases left in between. Looked up from germline, CDR1 is MNHEY and CDR2 is SMNVEV (reference sequence). The CDR3 sequence is 12 residues long. The CDR3 DNA reads as TGTGCCAGCAGTTCCTCGGCCTACGAGCAGTACTTC. Translation: CASSSSAYEQYF.

This clone was counted only a few times. The genes are TRBV10-1 and TRBJ2-7; possible D gene TRBD2, 6 bases. The CDR3 is made up of 10 amino acids. V lost 6 bases and J lost 7, with 7 bases in between. The germline V gene has CDR1 WNHNN and CDR2 SYGVQD (reference sequence). The CDR3 bases are TGCGCCAGCAGCGCGGGAGAGCAGTACTTC. It codes for CASSAGEQYF.

CDR3 DNA: TGTGCCAGCAGCCGCGTTAGCTCCTACAATGAGCAGTTCTTC. This gives the protein CASSRVSSYNEQFF. V gene TRBV27 combines with J gene TRBJ2-1; the D is unclear. V dropped 6 bases and J dropped 0 bases, with 9 bases sitting between them. Per germline, CDR1 MNHEY and CDR2 SMNVEV (reference sequence). The CDR3 extends over 14 amino acids.

V usage is TRBV5-1 and J usage is TRBJ1-2, with 9 bases aligning to TRBD1. CDR1 SGHRS and CDR2 YFSETQ come from the germline V gene. The CDR3 totals 15 residues. The V gene end was trimmed by 4 bases and the J gene end by 5 bases; junction bases not matched to a gene: 9. CDR3 nucleotide sequence: TGCGCCAGCAGCCTCTGGACAGGGGAGCAGTATGGCTACACCTTC. Translating it yields CASSLWTGEQYGYTF.

Notes on this clone: Other DNA sequences of this sample code for an identical CDR3. The J gene is TRBJ1-1, the V gene TRBV27, with D unresolved. V lost 2 bases, J lost 6 bases, and 4 bases lay in between. The CDR3 has 11 amino acids. Looked up from germline, CDR1 is MNHEY and CDR2 is SMNVEV (reference sequence). The CDR3 sequence is CASSLGAEAFF. DNA for the CDR3: TGTGCCAGCAGTTTAGGCGCTGAAGCTTTCTTT.

V and J are TRBV6-1 and TRBJ2-1; D not certain. Germline-derived CDR1 and CDR2 are MNHNS and SASEGT. CDR3 size: 13 residues. Trimming removed 1 base at V and 10 bases at J, with 11 bases between. The CDR3 DNA sequence: TGTGCCAGCAGTGAAGGGCTGAGTCGGGAGCAGTTCTTC. Its protein product is CASSEGLSREQFF.

Written as DNA, the CDR3 is TGCGCCAGCAGCCAAGACAGGGGGAGAGTAATGACGGAACTGTTTTTT. Its translation: CASSQDRGRVMTELFF. The rearrangement joins TRBV4-3 to TRBJ1-4, with 7 positions matching TRBD1. Germline V gene sequence: CDR1 LGHNA, CDR2 YSLEER. The CDR3 covers 16 residues. The ends lost 0 bases at V and 12 bases at J; junction bases unmatched: 13.

V usage is TRBV29-1 and J usage is TRBJ2-1; 7 bases match TRBD1. The CDR3 covers 14 residues. Germline CDR1 and CDR2: SQVTM and ANQGSEA. J gave up 3 bases and V 4 bases, and 6 bases lay outside the gene matches. The CDR3 DNA follows: TGCAGCGTTGCATGGGACAGCTTCTACAATGAGCAGTTCTTC. Amino acid sequence: CSVAWDSFYNEQFF.

Notes on this clone: The same CDR3 is also encoded by other DNA sequences in this sample. V usage is TRBV12-5 and J usage is TRBJ2-7, with unresolved D. Germline V gives CDR1 LGHNT, CDR2 FRNRAP. The CDR3 runs 13 residues. V lost 1 base, J lost 0 bases, and 4 bases lay in between. CDR3 amino acids: CASGLGGSYEQYF. DNA of the CDR3: TGTGCTAGTGGTTTGGGGGGCTCCTACGAGCAGTACTTC.

The chain links TRBV7-2 to TRBJ2-7; D not certain. Germline V gene lookup returns CDR1 SGHTA and CDR2 FQGNSA. Trimming pared 3 bases from V and 1 base from J, leaving 10 bases between. The CDR3 contains 14 residues. The CDR3 loop reads CASSFLGRSYEQYF. As DNA, the CDR3 is TGTGCCAGCAGCTTCTTGGGAAGATCCTACGAGCAGTACTTC. Drawing the rest from reference TRBV7-2 and TRBJ2-7, the complete variable domain is GAGVSQSPSNKVTEKGKDVELRCDPISGHTALYWYRQSLGQGLEFLIYFQGNSAPDKSGLPSDRFSAERTGGSVSTLTIQRTQQEDSAVYLCASSFLGRSYEQYFGPGTRLTVT.

The chain has TRBV19 and TRBJ2-7; no clear D. From germline, CDR1 is LNHDA and CDR2 SQIVND (reference sequence). Trimming stripped 3 bases from V and 5 bases from J, with 14 bases between. This CDR3 comprises 14 residues. The CDR3 reads CASSIKLFAHEQYF. The CDR3 bases are TGTGCCAGTAGTATCAAACTCTTTGCCCACGAGCAGTACTTC.